These 17 T cell receptor beta chains share one sample of origin, sequenced in a study of blood T cell repertoires in COVID-19. TCRdb keeps only in-frame clones here, not all; method: immunoSEQ multiplex PCR. The sample has roughly 50,000 clones; approximately 90% are singletons. Sequenced material: peripheral blood. These receptors were taken from a man between 50 and 59 years old with acute or convalescent COVID-19.

The chain recombines TRBV6-1 with TRBJ1-2; D is unresolved. Germline values: CDR1 MNHNS, CDR2 SASEGT. CDR3 length: 15 amino acids. V was shortened by 1 base and J by 3 bases, with 12 bases between the two germline ends. CDR3 sequence: CASSEGTGRDYGYTF. For the CDR3, the DNA is TGTGCCAGCAGTGAAGGGACGGGGAGGGACTATGGCTACACCTTC.

The chain employs TRBV18 and TRBJ2-1, with D possibly being TRBD2 (6 bases). V was clipped by 2 bases and J by 6 bases, with 17 bases between them. The V gene's germline CDR1 is KGHSH and CDR2 LQKENI. The CDR3 is 16 residues long. CDR3 bases: TGTGCCAGCTCACCAAACTCGGCGGGAAGCTTCAATGAGCAGTTCTTC. Translating it yields CASSPNSAGSFNEQFF.

This chain links TRBV5-1 with TRBJ1-2; D unclear. Trimming stripped 0 bases from V and 2 bases from J, with 11 bases between. The CDR3 covers 15 residues. Looked up from germline, CDR1 is SGHRS and CDR2 is YFSETQ. The chain's CDR3 is CASSLASGYNYGYTF. The CDR3 DNA is TGCGCCAGCAGCTTGGCTTCAGGCTACAACTATGGCTACACCTTC. The full variable domain, completed using reference TRBV5-1 and TRBJ1-2, is KAGVTQTPRYLIKTRGQQVTLSCSPISGHRSVSWYQQTPGQGLQFLFEYFSETQRNKGNFPGRFSGRQFSNSRSEMNVSTLELGDSALYLCASSLASGYNYGYTFGSGTRLTVV.

V is TRBV5-1 and J is TRBJ2-3, with D possibly TRBD2 on 5 matching bases. This CDR3 spans 16 amino acids. Germline V gene lookup returns CDR1 SGHRS and CDR2 YFSETQ. V was trimmed by 2 bases and J by 2 bases, leaving 15 bases between them. For the CDR3, the DNA is TGCGCCAGCAGCTTCGCACAACTAGGTTCCACAGATACGCAGTATTTT. This gives the protein CASSFAQLGSTDTQYF.

The sample holds a few counts of this clone. The V call is TRBV19, the J call TRBJ2-7; TRBD2 agrees at 13 bases. CDR3 size: 15 residues. Germline V CDR1 and CDR2: LNHDA, SQIVND (reference sequence). Germline trimming cut 4 bases from V and 5 bases from J; bases unmatched to any gene: 5. This CDR3 is CASSRGLAGPDEQYF. In DNA, the CDR3 is TGTGCCAGTAGTAGGGGACTAGCGGGACCAGACGAGCAGTACTTC.

The J gene is TRBJ1-1, the V gene TRBV5-1; no clear D. The V end lost 0 bases, the J end lost 3 bases, and 6 bases lay between the germline ends. Looked up from germline, CDR1 is SGHRS and CDR2 is YFSETQ. The CDR3 is 13 amino acids. CDR3 DNA: TGCGCCAGCAGCTTGGCGGAGGACACTGAAGCTTTCTTT. This sequence encodes CASSLAEDTEAFF.

The rearrangement links TRBV3-1 (or the pseudogene TRBV3-2) to TRBJ2-7, with D possibly being TRBD2 (6 bases). Trimming removed 5 bases at V and 1 base at J, with 15 bases between. There are 15 residues in the CDR3. Germline V CDR1 and CDR2: LGHDT, YNNKEL (reference sequence). The CDR3: CASSASLAPSYEQYF. The CDR3 nucleotides are TGTGCCAGCAGCGCTAGTCTAGCGCCTTCCTACGAGCAGTACTTC.

J is TRBJ1-1 and V is TRBV28; D is unclear. CDR1 MDHEN and CDR2 SYDVKM come from the germline V gene. There are 18 residues in the CDR3. The V gene lost 2 bases and the J gene lost 0 bases, with 19 bases spanning the gap. This CDR3 reads CASSLDVVAVAMNTEAFF. CDR3 sequence (DNA): TGTGCCAGCAGTTTAGATGTGGTGGCGGTTGCCATGAACACTGAAGCTTTCTTT.

The rearrangement links TRBV3-1 (or the pseudogene TRBV3-2) to TRBJ1-2; 10 bases line up with TRBD1. Germline CDR1 and CDR2: LGHDT and YNNKEL (reference sequence). The CDR3 loop spans 14 amino acids. V gave up 4 bases and J gave up 8 bases; unmatched junction bases: 7. Written as DNA, the CDR3 is TGTGCCAGCAGCCCGAGGGGGACAGGGGAAGGCTACACCTTC. Translation gives CASSPRGTGEGYTF.

V gene TRBV19 combines with J gene TRBJ1-4; 8 positions match TRBD1. The V gene's germline CDR1 is LNHDA and CDR2 SQIVND (reference sequence). CDR3 length equals 14 residues. Trimming took 7 bases from V and 5 from J; bases not matched to a gene: 6. CDR3: CASKERQGNEKLFF. In DNA, the CDR3 is TGTGCCAGTAAGGAGAGACAGGGGAATGAAAAACTGTTTTTT.

The V and J genes are TRBV5-4 and TRBJ1-1; 7 bases fit TRBD1. Germline lookup yields CDR1 SGHNT and CDR2 YYREEE (reference sequence). J gave up 2 bases and V 2 bases, and 3 bases lay outside the gene matches. The CDR3 runs 14 residues. CDR3 sequence (DNA): TGTGCCAGCAGCTTCGGACAGGTTAACACTGAAGCTTTCTTT. Encoded protein: CASSFGQVNTEAFF.

This chain joins TRBV6-2 or TRBV6-3 and TRBJ2-5, with D maybe TRBD2 (6 bases). The V end lost 6 bases, the J end lost 7 bases, and 18 bases lay between the germline ends. The CDR3 contains 14 residues. Germline-derived CDR1 and CDR2 are MNHEY and SVGEGT. CDR3 region: CASSLGTRDGTQYF. In DNA form, the CDR3 reads TGTGCCAGCAGCCTCGGGACTCGAGATGGGACCCAGTACTTC.

V and J are TRBV6-5 and TRBJ1-3; D is ambiguous. V dropped 6 bases and J dropped 0 bases, with 9 bases sitting between them. The V gene's germline CDR1 is MNHEY and CDR2 SVGAGI. This CDR3 is built from 14 residues. The CDR3 nucleotides read TGTGCCAGCAGCAGAACCACCTCTGGAAACACCATATATTTT. Its protein is CASSRTTSGNTIYF.

DNA for the CDR3: TGTGCCAGCAGTTCAGGGGTCACCAATCAGCCCCAGCATTTT. Its protein product is CASSSGVTNQPQHF. J is TRBJ1-5 and V is TRBV27; D may be TRBD1 (6 bases). This CDR3 comprises 14 residues. Trimming shortened V by 4 bases and J by 3 bases, and 10 bases separated the two germline ends. CDR1 MNHEY and CDR2 SMNVEV come from the germline V gene (reference sequence).

A few counts support this clone. The chain joins TRBV7-2 to TRBJ2-2; 7 positions match TRBD1. J lost 4 bases, V lost 1 base, and 3 bases had no gene match. The CDR3 runs 15 residues. From germline, CDR1 is SGHTA and CDR2 FQGNSA. CDR3 nucleotide sequence: TGTGCCAGCAGCTTAGTGAGGGGGCGCACCGGGGAGCTGTTTTTT. Translated, it gives CASSLVRGRTGELFF.

V gene TRBV7-2 combines with J gene TRBJ2-2, with D possibly being TRBD2 (5 bases). The ends were cut back, 5 bases at V and 3 bases at J, with 10 bases in the middle. Looked up from germline, CDR1 is SGHTA and CDR2 is FQGNSA. The CDR3 extends over 14 amino acids. The CDR3: CASSPLRDTGELFF. The DNA of the CDR3 is TGTGCCAGCAGCCCCCTGCGGGACACCGGGGAGCTGTTTTTT.

This clone has a handful of counts. This sequence joins TRBV19 and TRBJ1-5; a possible D gene is TRBD1 (5 bases). Trimming removed 3 bases at V and 5 bases at J, with 8 bases between. CDR3 length: 13 amino acids. Germline CDR1 LNHDA, CDR2 SQIVND (reference sequence). In nucleotides, the CDR3 is TGTGCCAGTAGTATGGGGGGTGATCAGCCCCAGCATTTT. Its translation: CASSMGGDQPQHF. Supplemented by reference TRBV19 and TRBJ1-5, the full variable domain reads DGGITQSPKYLFRKEGQNVTLSCEQNLNHDAMYWYRQDPGQGLRLIYYSQIVNDFQKGDIAEGYSVSREKKESFPLTVTSAQKNPTAFYLCASSMGGDQPQHFGDGTRLSIL.